This T cell receptor beta chain comes out of a study of blood T cell repertoires in COVID-19. Study details: Specimens from acute and convalescent COVID-19 originated in the United States, Italy and Spain. PBMCs, B-cell-depleted T cells, or T cells were the source of the cDNA or gDNA that made up the material.

Original data processing: Quantification of nucleated cells was approximated via reference gene primer amplification. The protocol was immunoSEQ multiplex PCR, while the TCRdb copy is restricted to in-frame clones and leaves out a portion. The V and J calls and clone size come from that table; D and trimming were worked out from the DNA. The sample lists fewer than 85,000 clones; 80% to 90% were seen once. The sequenced sample consisted of peripheral blood. The sequence derives from a man in his fifties with active COVID-19.

The CDR3: CASSVTRVDTGELFF. CDR3 DNA sequence: TGTGCCAGCAGCGTCACCAGGGTGGACACCGGGGAGCTGTTTTTT. The chain carries TRBV9 and TRBJ2-2; tentatively, D is TRBD1 (5 bases). Trimming removed 2 bases at V and 3 bases at J, with 11 bases between. CDR3 size: 15 residues. Germline V gives CDR1 SGDLS, CDR2 YYNGEE.